A single sample is the source of the 2 T cell receptor beta chains below, sequenced in a study of CD8+ T cells in alopecia areata. cDNA serving as the sequencing template came from extracted, reverse transcribed RNA. TCRdb keeps only in-frame clones here, not all; method: immunoSEQ multiplex PCR. The sample comprises 150,000 or so clones, around 55% of which are singletons, and approximately 19% rests with the top ten. Source: CD8+ T cells sorted from blood, taken at week 0. The receptors were gathered from a human donor with alopecia areata.

The table lists this clone with a few counts. This chain connects TRBV30 to TRBJ2-3; D is perhaps TRBD1 (7 bases). The V end was cut by 0 bases, the J end by 5 bases, with 15 bases between. Germline V CDR1 and CDR2: GTSNPN, SVGIG (reference sequence). CDR3 length: 15 residues. The CDR3 DNA is TGTGCCTGGAGTGTCAGTCCAGGGGGAGGAGATACGCAGTATTTT. Its translation: CAWSVSPGGGDTQYF.

The chain employs TRBV18 and TRBJ2-5; D might be TRBD1 (6 bases). Germline CDR1 and CDR2: KGHSH and LQKENI. Trimming took 3 bases from V and 2 from J, leaving 16 bases between them. CDR3 length equals 16 residues. For the CDR3, the DNA is TGTGCCAGCTCACCTCCTGGACAGACCCCTCAAGAGACCCAGTACTTC. Translating gives CASSPPGQTPQETQYF.